What follows describes a single TCR beta chain. This clonotype was observed many times. Its antigen remains undetermined. Base-call qualities are not available, and no considerably larger clone is one nucleotide away. CDR1 and CDR2, looked up from the germline V gene, are SGHVS and FQNEAQ. The CDR3 sequence holds 13 residues, the cysteine and phenylalanine included. CDR3 DNA is the only sequence kept; it has 39 bases, read in frame from the first base. The trim is 3 bases for V and 3 bases for J, with a gap of 9 bases between the germline ends. The data belong to a study of neurological immune-mediated disorders (dated by TCRdb to the late 2010s). Describing the broader study: The study compared peripheral blood TCR-beta repertoires of HTLV-I-associated myelopathy (HAM/TSP) patients, multiple sclerosis patients and healthy controls using UMI-based sequencing. The roughly 110 TCR-beta libraries included longitudinal samples, technical triplicates and paired sorted CD4+ and CD8+ T-cell subsets alongside PBMC samples. Technical triplicate libraries were sequenced so that the variability in frequency of each individual clone could be precisely calculated. The cohort was made up of approximately 65 subjects, consisting of some 14 HAM/TSP patients, about 34 multiple sclerosis patients and around 20 healthy controls.

cDNA synthesis used template-switch 5'RACE with a primer carrying a 10-nucleotide random unique molecular identifier tagging each TCR transcript. Over 200 million TCR-beta sequences, covering 15-18 subjects, were produced in each sequencing run. Total RNA was extracted with the RNeasy kit. TCR-beta VDJ regions were amplified with primers for the TCR constant region and the 5'RACE anchor, using the KAPA Real-time Library Amplification kit. Sample indexes and Illumina adaptors were added in a first PCR, after which library yield was increased in a second PCR. The roughly 650 bp TCR product was size-selected on a 2% E-gel SizeSelection system after Ampure bead purification. Before pooling, library quality was assessed on a Bioanalyzer, concentration was determined with Qubit, and library quantification was performed with the Kapa Library Quantification kit. Paired-end 2 x 150 bp sequencing of the libraries was performed on an Illumina HiSeq 2500. To increase sequence diversity, about 23-32% phiX was spiked into each library pool. For the original study's pipeline: The UMI-based MiGEC pipeline processed quality-filtered reads and removed over 80% of raw TCR sequences during error correction. VDJ genes were aligned to IMGT germline references, and clonotypes were defined by unique CDR3 amino acid sequence plus V-J genes. Clonal expansion, Shannon diversity, and CDR3 relatedness (CalcPairwiseDistances, ClusterSamples) were evaluated with VDJtools, and phylogenetic trees were built with CLCbio workbench. Clones with at least 8 unique UMIs were defined as expanded, with this threshold being based on coefficient-of-variation modelling across technical triplicates. The raw public reads went through TCRdb reprocessing: fastp at Q25, MiXCR clone calling, in-frame beta chains kept. Each entry merges the rows of one CDR3 protein and shows their most common DNA and genes. TCRdb, rather than the study authors, made the V and J calls. This sample holds about 59,000 distinct CDR3 sequences; around 24% were observed only once. The ten most abundant clones make up less than 6% of the sample.

Explained via the paper, the time point label denotes: technical triplicate 2. Unsorted PBMC libraries were generated from 2 million PBMCs stored in RNAlater at -80 °C until RNA extraction. Peripheral blood underwent Ficoll-Hypaque density gradient centrifugation to isolate PBMCs, which were then cryopreserved in liquid nitrogen. Summary of the overall study and its limitations: Expanded clones from different subjects shared no identical CDR3 amino acid sequences, which suggests that TCR-beta repertoires were private in all groups. TCR clonal expansion was highest in HAM/TSP patients and lowest in MS patients, with MS patients falling below even healthy controls.

The source material was PBMCs. The rearranged chain carries TRBV7-8 and TRBJ2-7; matching of 5 bases hints at TRBD2 as the D gene. The receptor's source is a man between 60 and 75 years old with HTLV-1-associated myelopathy (HAM/TSP). The DNA is as follows: TGTGCCAGCAGCTTTGGGGAGCACTACGAGCAGTACTTC. Its product reads: CASSFGEHYEQYF. The entire variable domain, with the stretches around the CDR3 drawn from the reference TRBV7-8 and TRBJ2-7 proteins, is GAGVSQSPRYKVAKRGQDVALRCDPISGHVSLFWYQQALGQGPEFLTYFQNEAQLDKSGLPSDRFFAERPEGSVSTLKIQRTQQEDSAVYLCASSFGEHYEQYFGPGTRLTVT.